One and the same sample provided the 27 T cell receptor beta chains below, sequenced in a study of T cell responses to AZD1222 COVID-19 vaccine. The data were produced by immunoSEQ multiplex PCR, yet TCRdb's version contains in-frame clones alone and is incomplete. The table lists under 130,000 clones, about 90% of them singletons. Sequenced here: peripheral blood, sampled on day 0 of AZD1222 vaccination. Receptors were obtained from an adult in good health.

The rearrangement links TRBV19 to TRBJ2-7; D perhaps matches TRBD2 (5 bases). This CDR3 has 12 residues. Trimming shortened V by 2 bases and J by 5 bases, and 7 bases separated the two germline ends. Germline V gene data show CDR1 as LNHDA and CDR2 as SQIVND (reference sequence). In DNA, the CDR3 is TGTGCCAGTAGTATATACGGGGACGAGCAGTACTTC. Encoded protein: CASSIYGDEQYF.

V and J are TRBV6-2 or TRBV6-3 and TRBJ1-2; D not resolved. Between the trimmed V and J ends, which lost 0 bases and 5 bases, there was a span of 4 bases. Germline loops: CDR1 MNHEY, CDR2 SVGEGT. CDR3 length equals 12 residues. The CDR3 nucleotides read TGTGCCAGCAGTTACTCGCAGTATGGCTACACCTTC. Amino acid sequence: CASSYSQYGYTF.

The gene calls are TRBV3-1 (or the pseudogene TRBV3-2) and TRBJ1-2; a weak D match, TRBD1 (5 bases). V dropped 4 bases and J dropped 3 bases, with 12 bases sitting between them. The V gene's germline CDR1 is LGHDT and CDR2 YNNKEL (reference sequence). CDR3 length: 14 residues. CDR3 amino acids: CASSREGRDYGYTF. The CDR3 nucleotides read TGTGCCAGCAGCCGCGAGGGACGAGACTATGGCTACACCTTC.

CDR3 bases: TGTGCCAGCAGTTTGGCAGTCAATCAGCCCCAGCATTTT. Encoded protein: CASSLAVNQPQHF. This chain links TRBV6-2 or TRBV6-3 with TRBJ1-5, with D uncertain. Germline CDR1 and CDR2: MNHEY and SVGEGT. Trimming took off 4 bases at V and 3 bases at J, with 7 bases between the two ends. This CDR3 has 13 amino acids.

This chain uses TRBV7-2 with TRBJ1-5; D may be TRBD1 (5 bases). This CDR3 has 15 amino acids. Germline CDR1 SGHTA, CDR2 FQGNSA. V was clipped by 5 bases and J by 4 bases, with 15 bases between them. The CDR3 bases are TGTGCCAGCAGCCTAAATTGGGGGGGTAATCAGCCCCAGCATTTT. It specifies CASSLNWGGNQPQHF. The full variable domain, in which reference TRBV7-2 and TRBJ1-5 provide the parts outside the CDR3, is GAGVSQSPSNKVTEKGKDVELRCDPISGHTALYWYRQSLGQGLEFLIYFQGNSAPDKSGLPSDRFSAERTGGSVSTLTIQRTQQEDSAVYLCASSLNWGGNQPQHFGDGTRLSIL.

This chain joins TRBV21-1 and TRBJ2-1; the DNA was not used to check the table's D call, TRBD2. TRBV21-1 is noted as a pseudogene. This CDR3 region has 16 residues. The CDR3 nucleotides are TGTGCCAGCTCCCAAGGGCGAGCGGGGGGGCCGAATGAGCAGTTCTTC. Translating gives CASSQGRAGGPNEQFF.

This chain joins TRBV9 and TRBJ1-6; no definite D call. V shed 4 bases and J shed 6 bases, with 11 bases lying between them. Germline CDR1 is SGDLS and CDR2 is YYNGEE. The CDR3 has 14 residues. The CDR3 loop reads CASSSTPANSPLHF. CDR3 in DNA: TGTGCCAGCAGCTCAACGCCCGCTAATTCACCCCTCCACTTT.

Remarks on this clone: A read error may produce the germline difference seen at one junction end. The V gene is TRBV7-2, the J gene TRBJ1-2, with D possibly TRBD1 on 5 matching bases. The CDR3 runs to 13 residues. Germline CDR1 SGHTA, CDR2 FQGNSA. The DNA for the CDR3 is TGTGCCAGCAGGTTAGGGACGGACTATGGCTACACCTTC. Translation gives CASRLGTDYGYTF.

For this clone: Other DNA sequences in the same sample also yield this CDR3. The chain combines TRBV18 with TRBJ1-5; no clear D gene. The CDR3 is 13 amino acids. The V gene's germline CDR1 is KGHSH and CDR2 LQKENI. V lost 2 bases to trimming and J lost 5 bases, with 7 bases between them. CDR3 region: CASSPGRDQPQHF. DNA of the CDR3: TGTGCCAGCTCACCAGGTAGGGATCAGCCCCAGCATTTT.

V and J are TRBV24-1 and TRBJ2-1; 10 nucleotides agree with TRBD2. This CDR3 contains 12 residues. V was pared by 11 bases and J by 6 bases, with 3 bases of the junction left unmatched. CDR1 is KGHDR, CDR2 SFDVKD, per germline. CDR3: CASGLAANEQFF. DNA for the CDR3: TGTGCCAGCGGACTAGCGGCCAATGAGCAGTTCTTC.

The chain couples TRBV10-3 to TRBJ1-1, with D perhaps matching TRBD1 (5 bases). The CDR3 contains 13 residues. The germline CDR1 and CDR2 sequences are ENHRY and SYGVKD. V gave up 6 bases and J gave up 4 bases, with 12 bases separating them. CDR3 bases: TGTGCCATCAGAAGCGCAGGGCCCACTGAAGCTTTCTTT. Translating gives CAIRSAGPTEAFF.

The rearrangement joins TRBV19 to TRBJ2-7, with TRBD1 matching over 8 bases. Germline CDR1 LNHDA, CDR2 SQIVND (reference sequence). The trim removed 4 bases at V and 2 bases at J, leaving 4 bases unmatched. CDR3 length: 14 amino acids. The CDR3 here is CASSKNRGTYEQYF. DNA for the CDR3: TGTGCCAGTAGTAAAAACAGGGGGACCTACGAGCAGTACTTC. Variable domain in full (rest from reference TRBV19 and TRBJ2-7): DGGITQSPKYLFRKEGQNVTLSCEQNLNHDAMYWYRQDPGQGLRLIYYSQIVNDFQKGDIAEGYSVSREKKESFPLTVTSAQKNPTAFYLCASSKNRGTYEQYFGPGTRLTVT.

This chain connects TRBV3-1 (or the pseudogene TRBV3-2) to TRBJ2-3; D possibly corresponds to TRBD2 (5 bases). The germline CDR1 and CDR2 sequences are LGHDT and YNNKEL (reference sequence). The CDR3 spans 16 residues. V was clipped by 0 bases and J by 6 bases, with 16 bases between them. The CDR3 region has the DNA TGTGCCAGCAGCCAAGATCTGAATGCCAGAGGGGATACGCAGTATTTT. It yields the protein CASSQDLNARGDTQYF.

This chain uses TRBV7-2 with TRBJ2-5, with 11 bases aligning to TRBD1. This CDR3 contains 15 residues. The J segment lost 5 bases and the V segment lost 1 base, leaving 3 bases of the junction unmatched. In germline, CDR1 is SGHTA, CDR2 FQGNSA. CDR3 DNA: TGTGCCAGCAGCTTAGGGACAGGGGGCCGGGAGACCCAGTACTTC. Translation: CASSLGTGGRETQYF.

This rearrangement joins TRBV7-2 to TRBJ2-7, with TRBD1 as a possible D gene (5 bases). The CDR3 contains 15 residues. CDR1 and CDR2 (germline): SGHTA, FQGNSA. V lost 3 bases and J lost 3, with 15 bases in between. CDR3 protein: CASSFPTQGNYEQYF. The CDR3 DNA sequence: TGTGCCAGCAGCTTCCCGACCCAGGGAAACTACGAGCAGTACTTC.

The chain uses TRBV7-8 and TRBJ1-2, with a tentative D call TRBD1 (5 bases). This CDR3 spans 14 amino acids. Germline CDR1 is SGHVS and CDR2 is FQNEAQ. V lost 5 bases and J lost 3, with 13 bases in between. CDR3 region: CASSALGGDYGYTF. CDR3 bases: TGTGCCAGCAGCGCTTTGGGGGGGGACTATGGCTACACCTTC.

The chain carries TRBV6-6 and TRBJ1-2; no clear D. The germline V gene encodes CDR1 MNHNY and CDR2 SVGAGI (reference sequence). V lost 6 bases to trimming and J lost 2 bases, with 13 bases between them. There are 14 residues in the CDR3. CDR3 sequence reads: CASRPPGLNYGYTF. CDR3 nucleotide sequence: TGTGCCAGCAGACCACCCGGGTTAAACTATGGCTACACCTTC.

This chain links TRBV5-1 with TRBJ2-1, with 14 bases lining up with TRBD2. The V gene end was trimmed by 4 bases and the J gene end by 8 bases; junction bases not matched to a gene: 5. From germline, CDR1 is SGHRS and CDR2 YFSETQ. There are 15 residues in the CDR3. The CDR3 reads CASSPGLAGGHEQFF. Written as DNA, the CDR3 is TGCGCCAGCAGCCCTGGACTAGCGGGGGGTCATGAGCAGTTCTTC.

The gene calls are TRBV7-2 and TRBJ1-1, with D maybe TRBD1 (6 bases). From germline, CDR1 is SGHTA and CDR2 FQGNSA. The CDR3 is made up of 15 amino acids. V lost 1 base and J 5 bases, leaving 14 bases between the germline ends. CDR3 protein: CASSLVLGASTEAFF. CDR3 nucleotide sequence: TGTGCCAGCAGCTTAGTCCTGGGGGCGTCGACTGAAGCTTTCTTT. The full variable domain, completed using reference TRBV7-2 and TRBJ1-1, is GAGVSQSPSNKVTEKGKDVELRCDPISGHTALYWYRQSLGQGLEFLIYFQGNSAPDKSGLPSDRFSAERTGGSVSTLTIQRTQQEDSAVYLCASSLVLGASTEAFFGQGTRLTVV.

Here the CDR3 reads CASSLLGAGQPQHF. Written as DNA, the CDR3 is TGTGCCAGCAGCTTATTGGGGGCAGGACAACCCCAGCATTTT. The gene calls are TRBV7-2 and TRBJ1-5, with D perhaps TRBD1 (6 bases). CDR3 length: 14 amino acids. V was shortened by 2 bases and J by 10 bases, with 15 bases between the two germline ends. In germline, CDR1 is SGHTA, CDR2 FQGNSA.

The V and J genes are TRBV19 and TRBJ1-4; possibly TRBD1 for D (5 bases). The germline V gene encodes CDR1 LNHDA and CDR2 SQIVND (reference sequence). The CDR3 runs 17 residues. V gave up 9 bases and J gave up 0 bases, with 20 bases separating them. The CDR3 DNA reads as TGTGCCAGCTCACCTGGCCAGGGCTTCGCAACTAATGAAAAACTGTTTTTT. As protein: CASSPGQGFATNEKLFF.

This clone appeared a single time. The chain links TRBV2 to TRBJ2-3, with a tentative D call TRBD2 (6 bases). The CDR3 consists of 13 residues. V lost 2 bases and J lost 6, with 9 bases in between. Germline-derived CDR1 and CDR2 are SNHLY and FYNNEI. The CDR3 loop is CASSEQSGDTQYF. The CDR3 coding sequence is TGTGCCAGCAGTGAACAAAGCGGGGATACGCAGTATTTT.

The V gene is TRBV18, the J gene TRBJ1-4; D is possibly TRBD1 (5 bases). The CDR3 is made up of 14 amino acids. Germline V gene lookup returns CDR1 KGHSH and CDR2 LQKENI. With 2 bases removed from V and 4 bases from J, the gap between germline ends came to 8 bases. The CDR3 nucleotides read TGTGCCAGCTCACCAGGGGGTGGTAATGAAAAACTGTTTTTT. This codes for CASSPGGGNEKLFF.

The V and J genes are TRBV2 and TRBJ1-2; 7 bases align to TRBD1. V dropped 5 bases and J dropped 6; count of bases not matched to a gene: 9. Germline-derived CDR1 and CDR2 are SNHLY and FYNNEI. The CDR3 length is 14 residues. CDR3 DNA sequence: TGTGCCAGCAGTAACCGACAGGGAGGGGATGGCTACACCTTC. Translating gives CASSNRQGGDGYTF.

The sample holds one count of this clone. The chain links TRBV19 to TRBJ2-1; D gene ambiguous. Germline assignment: CDR1 LNHDA and CDR2 SQIVND (reference sequence). There are 13 residues in the CDR3. V lost 7 bases to trimming and J lost 7 bases, with 14 bases between them. The DNA for the CDR3 is TGTGCCAGTACCTCTCAATCTGGGAATGAGCAGTTCTTC. Protein: CASTSQSGNEQFF.

The V and J genes are TRBV19 and TRBJ1-1; D remains unclear. This CDR3 comprises 14 residues. In germline, CDR1 is LNHDA, CDR2 SQIVND (reference sequence). V shed 10 bases and J shed 3 bases, with 18 bases lying between them. In nucleotides, the CDR3 is TGTGCCACGAGGACCGCTCGAGCTTACACTGAAGCTTTCTTT. Its protein is CATRTARAYTEAFF.

In regard to this clone: Other DNA sequences in the same sample also yield this CDR3. This chain joins TRBV7-2 and TRBJ2-3; no reliable D call. Per germline, CDR1 SGHTA and CDR2 FQGNSA. The V and J ends lost 4 bases and 0 bases respectively, with 2 bases between them. This CDR3 has 12 residues. CDR3 DNA sequence: TGTGCCAGCAGCTCTAGCACAGATACGCAGTATTTT. As protein: CASSSSTDTQYF.